The clone carrying this T cell receptor beta chain was counted between two and nine times. Its target is not known. Genomic DNA acted as the template from which TCR beta VDJ combination and CDR3 sequence profiling were carried out. TCRdb called the reads again in MiXCR, with one record for every CDR3 protein. Of over 150,000 distinct CDR3 sequences listed, about 54% are singletons. In germline, CDR1 is LNHNV, CDR2 YYDKDF (reference sequence). There are 14 residues in the CDR3. Trimming took off 5 bases at V and 11 bases at J, with 16 bases between the two ends. This sample stems from a study of CD8+CD57+ T cells in acquired aplastic anemia. Across the whole study: The sorted CD4+ and CD8+ cells yielded an average approximately 3 ug of DNA. Study-level results: Patients showed no significant difference from controls in CD8+ Simpson's diversity.

The sequenced patients had an expansion of CD8+CD57+ cells seen by flow cytometry. Every patient was diagnosed with severe acquired aplastic anemia. Receipt of therapy had not occurred in any patient by the time of blood sampling. The chain combines TRBV15 with TRBJ1-6, with D perhaps matching TRBD1 (5 bases). This clonotype originated in a human donor with aplastic anemia. The sample was sorted CD4+, CD8+, or CD8+CD57+ T cells (not recorded which) from PBMCs. CDR3 region: CATSGGRGRTPLHF. CDR3 nucleotides: TGTGCCACCAGCGGGGGACGGGGACGGACACCCCTCCACTTT.